What follows are 32 T cell receptor beta chains derived from one specimen sequenced in a study of T cell repertoires in cytomegalovirus infection. TCRdb analysed the reads with MiXCR anew, one entry per CDR3 protein. This table holds some 180,000 distinct CDR3 sequences, roughly a fifth found once. Sequenced sample: PBMCs. The receptors originated from a human donor in good health (CMV status not recorded). Some clones in this sample may be carry-over from other donors' samples.

This chain connects TRBV28 to TRBJ2-1, with 9 bases fitting TRBD2. V shed 4 bases, J shed 4 bases, and the junction held 8 bases outside the gene matches. The CDR3 extends over 16 amino acids. Germline CDR1 and CDR2: MDHEN and SYDVKM. Here the CDR3 DNA reads TGTGCCAGCAGTTCAAACGGACTAGCGATATACAATGAGCAGTTCTTC. It yields the protein CASSSNGLAIYNEQFF.

This clonotype was detected a few times. V and J are TRBV25-1 and TRBJ2-5; TRBD1 aligns across 8 bases. V trimming: 4 bases; J trimming: 3 bases; junction bases outside the gene matches: 13. Germline V gene lookup returns CDR1 MGHDK and CDR2 SYGVNS. The CDR3 extends over 17 amino acids. CDR3 in amino acids: CASSARQGSEEKETQYF. CDR3 coding DNA: TGTGCCAGCAGTGCCCGACAGGGGTCTGAGGAAAAAGAGACCCAGTACTTC.

This chain joins TRBV5-1 and TRBJ2-3; D remains unclear. The V end lost 0 bases, the J end lost 2 bases, and 7 bases lay between the germline ends. The CDR3 totals 14 residues. Germline V gives CDR1 SGHRS, CDR2 YFSETQ. CDR3 in amino acids: CASSLDRLTDTQYF. CDR3 bases: TGCGCCAGCAGCTTGGACAGACTCACAGATACGCAGTATTTT.

This chain links TRBV11-2 with TRBJ2-5, with 13 bases matching TRBD2. The germline V gene has CDR1 SGHAT and CDR2 FQNNGV. The CDR3 spans 18 residues. V shed 3 bases, J shed 4 bases, and the junction held 11 bases outside the gene matches. CDR3 sequence (DNA): TGTGCCAGCAGCTTCTTCGGACTAGCGGGAGTAAGGGGAGAGACCCAGTACTTC. This translates into CASSFFGLAGVRGETQYF.

The V call is TRBV7-2, the J call TRBJ2-1; no firm D call. The V gene lost 1 base and the J gene lost 0 bases, with 7 bases spanning the gap. The length of the CDR3 is 15 residues. From germline, CDR1 is SGHTA and CDR2 FQGNSA. CDR3 in DNA: TGTGCCAGCAGCTTAGAAGCTAGCTCCTACAATGAGCAGTTCTTC. Protein product: CASSLEASSYNEQFF.

J is TRBJ2-7 and V is TRBV7-9; D is possibly TRBD2 (5 bases). CDR1 is SEHNR, CDR2 FQNEAQ, per germline (reference sequence). The length of the CDR3 is 16 residues. V was trimmed by 4 bases and J by 0 bases, leaving 16 bases between them. The DNA for the CDR3 is TGTGCCAGCAGCTCGCTGAGCGGAGGCCCCTCCTACGAGCAGTACTTC. Encoded protein: CASSSLSGGPSYEQYF.

This clonotype has a handful of counts. The chain uses TRBV2 and TRBJ2-2, with 7 bases that match TRBD1. Germline V gene data show CDR1 as SNHLY and CDR2 as FYNNEI. The ends lost 5 bases at V and 9 bases at J; junction bases unmatched: 6. This CDR3 is 13 amino acids long. The CDR3 sequence: CASSPTGARELFF. CDR3 in DNA: TGTGCCAGCAGTCCTACAGGGGCCCGGGAGCTGTTTTTT.

The table lists this clonotype with many counts. The chain carries TRBV5-1 and TRBJ2-5; tentative D call: TRBD1 (6 bases). The V end was cut by 2 bases, the J end by 3 bases, with 8 bases between. This CDR3 is 13 amino acids long. Germline V gene data show CDR1 as SGHRS and CDR2 as YFSETQ. The CDR3 loop is CASSFRDKETQYF. The CDR3 coding sequence is TGCGCCAGCAGCTTCCGGGACAAAGAGACCCAGTACTTC.

In its sample, this clonotype was seen a few times. In DNA form, the CDR3 reads TGCAGTGCGGGAGGGACAGGGGACATCGAGCAGTACTTC. Translated: CSAGGTGDIEQYF. The chain recombines TRBV20-1 with TRBJ2-7; 10 bases map to TRBD1. CDR1 DFQATT and CDR2 SNEGSKA come from the germline V gene (reference sequence). Trimming removed 6 bases from V and 6 bases from J; junction bases left unmatched: 8. The CDR3 extends over 13 amino acids.

This clonotype is categorized as medium-sized. The rearrangement uses TRBV7-2 and TRBJ1-2; 8 bases map to TRBD1. This CDR3 has 14 amino acids. V shed 3 bases, J shed 5 bases, and the junction held 5 bases outside the gene matches. Germline CDR1 and CDR2: SGHTA and FQGNSA. This CDR3 reads CASSFGGTGYGYTF. The CDR3 bases are TGTGCCAGCAGCTTTGGCGGGACAGGTTATGGCTACACCTTC. The full variable domain, completed using reference TRBV7-2 and TRBJ1-2, is GAGVSQSPSNKVTEKGKDVELRCDPISGHTALYWYRQSLGQGLEFLIYFQGNSAPDKSGLPSDRFSAERTGGSVSTLTIQRTQQEDSAVYLCASSFGGTGYGYTFGSGTRLTVV.

J is TRBJ2-7 and V is TRBV14; D gene ambiguous. Germline V CDR1 and CDR2: SGHDN, FVKESK. The CDR3 length is 13 residues. V was trimmed by 2 bases and J by 1 base, leaving 6 bases between them. CDR3 in amino acids: CASSQMDSYEQYF. CDR3 nucleotide sequence: TGTGCCAGCAGCCAAATGGATTCCTACGAGCAGTACTTC.

In its sample, this clonotype was seen a few times. The rearrangement links TRBV6-6 to TRBJ1-6, with D uncertain. There are 11 residues in the CDR3. Trimming shortened V by 9 bases and J by 11 bases, and 11 bases separated the two germline ends. Looked up from germline, CDR1 is MNHNY and CDR2 is SVGAGI (reference sequence). CDR3: CASNREAPLHF. The CDR3 DNA reads as TGTGCCAGTAACCGGGAGGCACCCCTCCACTTT.

This clonotype came up many times. The chain has TRBV6-2 or TRBV6-3 and TRBJ2-1, with D unclear. Trimming stripped 8 bases from V and 10 bases from J, with 12 bases between. Germline CDR1 reads MNHEY; CDR2 reads SVGEGT. The CDR3 has 11 amino acids. The CDR3 nucleotides read TGTGCCAGCGGTCACGGTGGAGAGCAGTTCTTC. As protein: CASGHGGEQFF.

This chain uses TRBV28 with TRBJ2-2, with 9 bases lining up with TRBD1. The germline V gene has CDR1 MDHEN and CDR2 SYDVKM. V was pared by 6 bases and J by 4 bases, with 3 bases of the junction left unmatched. The CDR3 is 14 amino acids. The CDR3 bases are TGTGCCAGCAGAAACAGGGGGCCCACCGGGGAGCTGTTTTTT. Translation gives CASRNRGPTGELFF.

This clonotype was picked up many times. The V call is TRBV28, the J call TRBJ2-5; possible D gene TRBD1, 6 bases. Germline CDR1 is MDHEN and CDR2 is SYDVKM. V was pared by 3 bases and J by 2 bases, with 16 bases between. This CDR3 has 16 residues. CDR3 in DNA: TGTGCCAGCAGTTTGGCGAGGGGGTTTGAGCAAGAGACCCAGTACTTC. Protein sequence: CASSLARGFEQETQYF.

The table lists this clonotype with many counts. V and J are TRBV18 and TRBJ1-1; unclear D gene. There are 13 residues in the CDR3. Germline values: CDR1 KGHSH, CDR2 LQKENI. The ends were cut back, 2 bases at V and 1 base at J, with 5 bases in the middle. The CDR3, as DNA: TGTGCCAGCTCACCAAAGGAGAACACTGAAGCTTTCTTT. Amino acid sequence: CASSPKENTEAFF.

The rearrangement joins TRBV5-5 to TRBJ2-3, with D possibly being TRBD2 (6 bases). Trimming shortened V by 7 bases and J by 0 bases, and 15 bases separated the two germline ends. Germline assignment: CDR1 SGHKS and CDR2 YYEKEE (reference sequence). The CDR3 is 15 residues long. CDR3 residues: CASSFAGLSTDTQYF. In DNA form, the CDR3 reads TGTGCCAGCTCCTTCGCGGGGCTGAGCACAGATACGCAGTATTTT.

The chain couples TRBV12-3 or TRBV12-4 to TRBJ1-2; 8 positions match TRBD1. The CDR3 length is 14 residues. Trimming took 7 bases from V and 8 from J; bases not matched to a gene: 12. CDR3 sequence: CASTLTGEMRGYTF. The CDR3 DNA sequence: TGTGCCAGCACCCTGACAGGGGAGATGAGGGGCTACACCTTC.

On this clonotype itself: The junction differs from germline at one of its ends, possibly a read error. The chain couples TRBV7-2 to TRBJ2-7; D call uncertain. Germline loops: CDR1 SGHTA, CDR2 FQGNSA. CDR3 length: 13 residues. In DNA form, the CDR3 reads TGTGCCAGCAGATTAGGCAGGACCTACGAGCAGTACTTC. Translation: CASRLGRTYEQYF.

Concerning this clonotype: An end of the junction does not agree with germline; a read error may underlie this. J is TRBJ2-1 and V is TRBV6-6; weak D call: TRBD2 (6 bases). CDR1 and CDR2 (germline): MNHNY, SVGAGI (reference sequence). The CDR3 is 15 residues long. The CDR3 bases are TGTACCAGCTCTCAGACTCGCGGGATGAATAATGAGCAGTTCTTC. As protein: CTSSQTRGMNNEQFF.

The table lists this clonotype with a few counts. V is TRBV7-9 and J is TRBJ1-5; tentative D call: TRBD1 (5 bases). Germline CDR1 reads SEHNR; CDR2 reads FQNEAQ (reference sequence). This CDR3 region has 16 residues. The germline V and J ends were trimmed by 0 bases and 2 bases, with 11 bases remaining between them. CDR3 region: CASSLAVGAGNQPQHF. CDR3 coding DNA: TGTGCCAGCAGCTTAGCGGTTGGGGCTGGCAATCAGCCCCAGCATTTT.

This clonotype was detected many times. The chain combines TRBV12-3 or TRBV12-4 with TRBJ1-5; 8 nucleotides match TRBD1. V was pared by 6 bases and J by 2 bases, with 3 bases of the junction left unmatched. The length of the CDR3 is 14 residues. The DNA of the CDR3 is TGTGCCAGCAGCCCGACAGGGGGCAATCAGCCCCAGCATTTT. Protein sequence: CASSPTGGNQPQHF.

The chain's CDR3 is CASTIHQNTEAFF. The CDR3 DNA is TGTGCCAGCACCATACACCAGAACACTGAAGCTTTCTTT. The chain is built from TRBV2 and TRBJ1-1, with unresolved D. The V gene lost 7 bases and the J gene lost 1 base, with 10 bases spanning the gap. The CDR3 runs to 13 residues. Per germline, CDR1 SNHLY and CDR2 FYNNEI.

V gene TRBV23-1 combines with J gene TRBJ2-5, with 7 bases aligning to TRBD1. TRBV23-1 is known as an ORF, though its function is uncertain. The CDR3 runs 14 residues. With 5 bases clipped from V and 3 bases from J, the junction kept 6 bases outside the gene matches. The CDR3 nucleotides read TGCGCCAGCAGTGCCTACAGGGGTGAAGAGACCCAGTACTTC. Translated, it gives CASSAYRGEETQYF.

This clonotype was counted a few times. The chain combines TRBV30 with TRBJ1-1, with a weak D call TRBD1 (6 bases). The CDR3 length is 14 residues. Germline V CDR1 and CDR2: GTSNPN, SVGIG (reference sequence). Trimming stripped 2 bases from V and 4 bases from J, with 14 bases between. Written as DNA, the CDR3 is TGTGCCTGGAGTCCAAGAGCAGGGGCCACTGAAGCTTTCTTT. This codes for CAWSPRAGATEAFF.

This clonotype was found many times. The genes are TRBV6-1 and TRBJ1-5; D is ambiguous. V dropped 7 bases and J dropped 5 bases, with 9 bases sitting between them. The CDR3 length is 12 residues. Germline V gene sequence: CDR1 MNHNS, CDR2 SASEGT. CDR3 region: CASTPTDQPQHF. As DNA, the CDR3 is TGTGCCAGCACCCCTACCGATCAGCCCCAGCATTTT.

This clonotype was observed many times. The chain combines TRBV7-2 with TRBJ2-7, with D perhaps being TRBD1 or TRBD2 (5 bases each). CDR3 length: 17 amino acids. The germline V and J ends were trimmed by 5 bases and 2 bases, with 22 bases remaining between them. From germline, CDR1 is SGHTA and CDR2 FQGNSA. In nucleotides, the CDR3 is TGTGCCAGCAGCCCTCCCCCCGGGACGAGGGTAACCTACGAGCAGTACTTC. This sequence encodes CASSPPPGTRVTYEQYF.

The chain uses TRBV20-1 and TRBJ2-7; 9 bases fit TRBD2. Germline V gives CDR1 DFQATT, CDR2 SNEGSKA (reference sequence). CDR3 size: 13 residues. Trimming cost V 6 bases and J 3 bases; bases outside gene matches: 6. In DNA, the CDR3 is TGCAGTGCCAGTAGCGGGAGTGTCTACGAGCAGTACTTC. As protein: CSASSGSVYEQYF.

The gene calls are TRBV9 and TRBJ1-1; TRBD1 matches 9 bases. The length of the CDR3 is 16 residues. Germline CDR1 SGDLS, CDR2 YYNGEE. J lost 3 bases, V lost 4 bases, and 10 bases had no gene match. The CDR3 loop is CASSPLTGGIDTEAFF. The CDR3 region has the DNA TGTGCCAGCAGCCCCCTAACAGGGGGCATCGACACTGAAGCTTTCTTT.

The table lists this clonotype with a few counts. Written as DNA, the CDR3 is TGTGCCAGCAGCCCCGAATACACTGAAGCTTTCTTT. Its translation: CASSPEYTEAFF. The chain joins TRBV11-3 to TRBJ1-1, with D uncertain. There are 12 residues in the CDR3. Germline V gene sequence: CDR1 SGHNT, CDR2 YENEEA. The V end lost 5 bases, the J end lost 3 bases, and 7 bases lay between the germline ends.

A few counts support this clonotype. This chain uses TRBV19 with TRBJ2-1; TRBD1 matches 8 bases. Germline V gene data show CDR1 as LNHDA and CDR2 as SQIVND (reference sequence). This CDR3 is 17 amino acids long. V trimming: 6 bases; J trimming: 0 bases; junction bases outside the gene matches: 10. The CDR3 sequence: CASRPGQGIYSYNEQFF. The CDR3 DNA reads as TGTGCCAGTAGACCCGGACAGGGCATCTACTCCTACAATGAGCAGTTCTTC.

This clonotype has only a few counts. The V and J genes are TRBV14 and TRBJ2-7, with 10 bases identical to TRBD1. Germline CDR1 and CDR2: SGHDN and FVKESK. This CDR3 is 15 amino acids long. With 1 base clipped from V and 1 base from J, the junction kept 1 base outside the gene matches. DNA of the CDR3: TGTGCCAGCAGCCAAGTGGGACAGGGGTCCTACGAGCAGTACTTC. As protein: CASSQVGQGSYEQYF.